This TCR beta chain was identified in a study of control samples from healthy donors and cancer patients. Data came from immunoSEQ multiplex PCR; TCRdb stores just in-frame clones and leaves some out. The sample includes 150,000 to 200,000 clones, around 90% seen only once; the top ten take just over 1.4%. Germline CDR1 and CDR2: KGHSH and LQKENI. V trimming: 4 bases; J trimming: 1 base; junction bases outside the gene matches: 12. The CDR3 is 18 residues long. The chain employs TRBV18 and TRBJ2-4, with 8 bases identical to TRBD2. The clonotype originates from a woman between 50 and 59 years old in good health. Source material: blood. This CDR3 reads CASSRTSPGGLAKNIQYF. As DNA, the CDR3 is TGTGCCAGCTCACGGACTAGCCCCGGGGGTCTGGCCAAAAACATTCAGTACTTC.